This T cell receptor beta chain was observed in a study of T cells expressing NK-cell markers. Study in general: CD3+CD56+NKG2C+, CD3+CD56+NKG2C- and CD3+CD56-NKG2C+ T cells, once sorted, supplied the TCR beta repertoires. In the group of eight sequenced donors, seven were HCMV-seropositive and one was seronegative.

Beta-chain TCR cDNA was generated via 5'RACE template switching with UMIs. TCRdb derives one entry per CDR3 protein from the 5' RACE reads, leaving out DNA. Recorded for this sample: 200,000 to 300,000 distinct CDR3 sequences. Germline lookup yields CDR1 SGHVS and CDR2 FNYEAQ. This CDR3 comprises 17 residues. This receptor was taken from a man between 18 and 35 years old in good health. Sequencing was done on a sample of blood T cells: a sorted CD56 or NKG2C T cell subset, CD4+ or CD8+ T cells, or bulk PBMC T cells (not recorded which). The rearrangement uses TRBV7-6 and TRBJ2-5; TCRdb returns TRBD1, unconfirmable since there is no DNA. The CDR3 loop is CALTIGDPRKGQETQYF.